This T cell receptor beta chain was sequenced for a study of long-term antiretroviral therapy in people with HIV. V was shortened by 4 bases and J by 1 base, with 11 bases between the two germline ends. CDR1 PRHDT and CDR2 FYEKMQ come from the germline V gene (reference sequence). The CDR3 extends over 15 amino acids. The assay used was immunoSEQ (version v3.0), run at survey level. TCRdb's copy holds only in-frame clones and misses some; the assay was immunoSEQ multiplex PCR. The sample has about 25,000 clones, around 86% seen once. The V call is TRBV13, the J call TRBJ2-1; D possibly corresponds to TRBD2 (5 bases). The clonotype originates from a woman aged 30 to 39 with HIV. This material consisted of unsorted PBMCs, taken 1.9 years after starting antiretroviral therapy. CDR3 in amino acids: CASSSTRRSYNEQFF. Written as DNA, the CDR3 is TGTGCCAGCAGCTCCACGCGGAGGTCCTACAATGAGCAGTTCTTC.